The 29 T cell receptor beta chains given below trace back to one sample, sequenced in a study of shared clonotypes between healthy human individuals. Produced via immunoSEQ multiplex PCR; TCRdb's table is partial and in-frame only. In the table there are roughly 500,000 clones, 60% to 80% of which are singletons. What was sequenced was PBMCs. These receptors were taken from a woman between 35 and 50 years old in good health. Some clones in this sample may be carry-over from other donors' samples.

About this clone itself: A much larger clone is a single base away; this may be a read error. Other DNA sequences in the sample encode the same CDR3. The chain links TRBV10-3 to TRBJ2-2; TRBD2 matches 9 bases. The CDR3 is 16 amino acids. J lost 1 base, V lost 6 bases, and 6 bases had no gene match. Germline CDR1 and CDR2: ENHRY and SYGVKD. CDR3 sequence reads: CAISALAGKNTGELFF. CDR3 DNA sequence: TGTGCCATCAGCGCCCTAGCGGGGAAGAACACCGGGGAGCTGTTTTTT.

J is TRBJ2-7 and V is TRBV4-1; 7 bases agree with TRBD2. The germline V gene encodes CDR1 MGHRA and CDR2 YSYEKL. Trimming removed 0 bases from V and 0 bases from J; junction bases left unmatched: 2. The CDR3 totals 15 residues. The CDR3 here is CASSQDRGVSYEQYF. The CDR3 DNA follows: TGCGCCAGCAGCCAAGATCGGGGGGTCTCCTACGAGCAGTACTTC.

The CDR3: CASSPTGTSASYEQYF. DNA for the CDR3: TGTGCCAGCAGCCCAACCGGGACTAGCGCATCCTACGAGCAGTACTTC. This chain uses TRBV5-4 with TRBJ2-7, with TRBD2 identical over 10 bases. The junction had 8 bases not matched to a gene; V was cut back by 4 bases and J by 1 base. The length of the CDR3 is 16 residues. CDR1 and CDR2 (germline): SGHNT, YYREEE (reference sequence).

The V and J genes are TRBV30 and TRBJ2-3; D unclear. Germline assignment: CDR1 GTSNPN and CDR2 SVGIG (reference sequence). This CDR3 region has 13 residues. V lost 0 bases, J lost 2 bases, and 6 bases lay in between. Here the CDR3 DNA reads TGTGCCTGGAGTGTACAACACACAGATACGCAGTATTTT. Translated, it gives CAWSVQHTDTQYF.

This chain uses TRBV6-6 with TRBJ2-1; D is ambiguous. Trimming removed 4 bases at V and 10 bases at J, with 11 bases between. CDR3 length: 12 amino acids. CDR1 is MNHNY, CDR2 SVGAGI, per germline (reference sequence). The CDR3 is CASSSDLREQFF. CDR3 sequence (DNA): TGTGCCAGCAGTTCCGACCTAAGAGAGCAGTTCTTC.

This clone occurred a few times. This chain connects TRBV18 to TRBJ1-5, with TRBD1 matching over 8 bases. Per the germline V gene, CDR1 is KGHSH and CDR2 is LQKENI. CDR3 length equals 15 residues. Trimming cost V 2 bases and J 6 bases; bases outside gene matches: 6. This chain's CDR3 is CASSPSQGAGQPQHF. In DNA form, the CDR3 reads TGTGCCAGCTCACCATCCCAGGGGGCGGGTCAGCCCCAGCATTTT.

CDR3 coding DNA: TGCGCCAGCAGCCAGATCAGGACAGCTTATGGCTACACCTTC. Protein product: CASSQIRTAYGYTF. V usage is TRBV4-1 and J usage is TRBJ1-2; tentative D call: TRBD1 (6 bases). Germline V CDR1 and CDR2: MGHRA, YSYEKL. V was shortened by 3 bases and J by 5 bases, with 13 bases between the two germline ends. The CDR3 has 14 amino acids.

Concerning this clone itself: This sequence may be a read error, since a much larger clone differs from it by one base. Other nucleotide sequences in the sample specify the same CDR3. This chain links TRBV2 with TRBJ2-3; D is unclear. Germline assignment: CDR1 SNHLY and CDR2 FYNNEI. The CDR3 has 12 residues. This chain's CDR3 is CASRGEADTQYF. CDR3 DNA sequence: TGTGCCAGCAGGGGCGAGGCAGATACGCAGTACTTT.

The chain combines TRBV2 with TRBJ2-5; no clear D. Matching the DNA end better, TRBJ2-7 makes the J call doubtful. The CDR3 runs to 12 residues. Germline V gene lookup returns CDR1 SNHLY and CDR2 FYNNEI. This CDR3 is CAGFSTSYEQYF. CDR3 sequence (DNA): TGTGCCGGCTTTTCGACGTCCTACGAGCAGTACTTC.

This chain links TRBV5-1 with TRBJ1-2; 9 nucleotides match TRBD1. Germline CDR1 SGHRS, CDR2 YFSETQ. Trimming cost V 2 bases and J 7 bases; bases outside gene matches: 6. The CDR3 length is 14 residues. The CDR3 is CASSFTGGAGGYTF. CDR3 in DNA: TGCGCCAGCAGCTTTACAGGGGGCGCAGGTGGCTACACCTTC.

This chain joins TRBV5-1 and TRBJ2-1; D not certain. The CDR3 consists of 14 residues. Germline CDR1 SGHRS, CDR2 YFSETQ. V was shortened by 0 bases and J by 4 bases, with 8 bases between the two germline ends. The CDR3, as DNA: TGCGCCAGCAGCTTGGAGAAACCGTACAATGAGCAGTTCTTC. It encodes CASSLEKPYNEQFF.

The gene calls are TRBV5-5 and TRBJ2-5; 7 bases agree with TRBD1. CDR1 and CDR2 from the germline V gene are SGHKS and YYEKEE (reference sequence). The CDR3 is made up of 15 amino acids. The J segment lost 5 bases and the V segment lost 2 bases, leaving 9 bases of the junction unmatched. CDR3 amino acids: CASSFSQGLVETQYF. For the CDR3, the DNA is TGTGCCAGCAGCTTTTCACAGGGGTTGGTCGAGACCCAGTACTTC.

The chain uses TRBV5-4 and TRBJ1-4, with 7 bases lining up with TRBD1. Per the germline V gene, CDR1 is SGHNT and CDR2 is YYREEE (reference sequence). With V trimmed by 4 bases and J by 7 bases, 13 bases remained unmatched. The CDR3 runs 16 residues. Here the CDR3 reads CASSRPNRGKGEKLFF. For the CDR3, the DNA is TGTGCCAGCAGCAGACCAAACAGGGGCAAAGGTGAAAAACTGTTTTTT.

This chain links TRBV9 with TRBJ2-7; no definite D call. Trimming cost V 3 bases and J 5 bases, with 12 bases left between them. The CDR3 consists of 13 residues. Germline V gene sequence: CDR1 SGDLS, CDR2 YYNGEE. CDR3 loop: CASSEGQPNEQYF. CDR3 DNA: TGTGCCAGCAGCGAGGGCCAGCCCAACGAGCAGTACTTC.

This clone was recorded once. The gene calls are TRBV2 and TRBJ1-5, with unresolved D. Germline V gives CDR1 SNHLY, CDR2 FYNNEI. This CDR3 is 13 amino acids long. V dropped 8 bases and J dropped 5 bases, with 13 bases sitting between them. The chain's CDR3 is CASHRTGDQPQHF. For the CDR3, the DNA is TGTGCCAGCCACCGAACTGGGGATCAGCCCCAGCATTTT.

The chain carries TRBV28 and TRBJ2-6; D unclear. CDR3 length: 14 amino acids. Germline loops: CDR1 MDHEN, CDR2 SYDVKM. Trimming stripped 3 bases from V and 1 base from J, with 4 bases between. In DNA, the CDR3 is TGTGCCAGCAGTTTCGCTTCTGGGGCCAACGTCCTGACTTTC. Protein sequence: CASSFASGANVLTF.

V and J are TRBV11-2 and TRBJ2-5; D possibly corresponds to TRBD2 (5 bases). With 4 bases removed from V and 3 bases from J, the gap between germline ends came to 15 bases. CDR3 length equals 15 residues. Germline assignment: CDR1 SGHAT and CDR2 FQNNGV. DNA of the CDR3: TGTGCCAGCAGCTCTCGTCGGGGTCGAGAAGAGACCCAGTACTTC. Its translation is CASSSRRGREETQYF.

The rearrangement uses TRBV5-6 and TRBJ2-5; TRBD1 matches 9 bases. CDR3 size: 14 residues. CDR1 and CDR2 from the germline V gene are SGHDT and YYEEEE. Trimming removed 4 bases from V and 5 bases from J; junction bases left unmatched: 6. CDR3: CASSVQGAGETQYF. The CDR3 nucleotides are TGTGCCAGCAGCGTACAGGGGGCCGGGGAGACCCAGTACTTC.

CDR3 bases: TGTGCCCACCGAGAGGGGACCGATTACAATGAGCAGTTCTTC. Translated, it gives CAHREGTDYNEQFF. The V gene is TRBV28, the J gene TRBJ2-1, with D perhaps assigned TRBD1 or TRBD2 (5 bases each). CDR3 length equals 14 residues. V was clipped by 11 bases and J by 4 bases, with 18 bases between them. Germline values: CDR1 MDHEN, CDR2 SYDVKM.

The chain joins TRBV5-4 to TRBJ2-1, with TRBD2 as a possible D gene (6 bases). This CDR3 comprises 16 residues. V lost 5 bases and J lost 1, with 16 bases in between. Looked up from germline, CDR1 is SGHNT and CDR2 is YYREEE (reference sequence). The CDR3 DNA is TGTGCCAGCAGTCGCGGGGTGGTGAGGTCCTACAATGAGCAGTTCTTC. This codes for CASSRGVVRSYNEQFF.

J is TRBJ2-3 and V is TRBV18; D ambiguous. The germline V gene has CDR1 KGHSH and CDR2 LQKENI. V lost 6 bases to trimming and J lost 5 bases, with 6 bases between them. The CDR3 has 11 residues. The CDR3 nucleotides read TGTGCCAGCTCCCCCCAAGATACGCAGTATTTT. Translating gives CASSPQDTQYF.

The chain couples TRBV9 to TRBJ2-2; no clear D. Germline CDR1 reads SGDLS; CDR2 reads YYNGEE. The CDR3 has 12 amino acids. Trimming took off 3 bases at V and 4 bases at J, with 4 bases between the two ends. CDR3 loop: CASSGRTGELFF. DNA for the CDR3: TGTGCCAGCAGCGGGCGCACCGGGGAGCTGTTTTTT.

The CDR3 is CASSASGTGSNQPQHF. CDR3 in DNA: TGTGCCAGCAGTGCTTCCGGGACAGGGAGCAATCAGCCCCAGCATTTT. The rearrangement uses TRBV27 and TRBJ1-5, with 9 bases aligning to TRBD1. J was trimmed by 1 base and V by 5 bases; bases with no gene match: 6. The CDR3 is made up of 16 amino acids. The V gene's germline CDR1 is MNHEY and CDR2 SMNVEV (reference sequence).

This clone has at least ten counts. Other DNA variants within this sample encode the same CDR3. J is TRBJ2-3 and V is TRBV12-2; TRBD2, as called in the table, went unchecked against the DNA. TRBV12-2 is marked as a pseudogene. The CDR3 contains 22 residues. CDR3 in amino acids: CASRPDGVGLTPPISSTDTQYF. CDR3 in DNA: TGTGCAAGTCGCCCGGATGGGGTTGGACTAACCCCTCCCATATCTAGCACAGATACGCAGTATTTT.

V usage is TRBV25-1 and J usage is TRBJ1-4; 10 nucleotides agree with TRBD1. The CDR3 covers 15 residues. J lost 4 bases, V lost 5 bases, and 4 bases had no gene match. Germline assignment: CDR1 MGHDK and CDR2 SYGVNS. The CDR3 coding sequence is TGTGCCAGCAGTAAGGGACAGGGGTATAATGAAAAACTGTTTTTT. This codes for CASSKGQGYNEKLFF.

This clone was observed a single time. The chain employs TRBV4-2 and TRBJ2-5; TRBD2 is a possible D gene (6 bases). This CDR3 has 15 amino acids. Trimming shortened V by 0 bases and J by 7 bases, and 15 bases separated the two germline ends. Germline V gene lookup returns CDR1 LGHNA and CDR2 YNFKEQ. CDR3 residues: CASSQDPGPGGTQYF. CDR3 DNA sequence: TGTGCCAGCAGCCAAGATCCAGGGCCCGGGGGGACCCAGTACTTC.

This clone has a handful of counts. The CDR3 loop reads CAWSRGQYGNQPQHF. CDR3 sequence (DNA): TGTGCCTGGAGCAGAGGACAGTACGGCAATCAGCCCCAGCATTTT. The chain employs TRBV30 and TRBJ1-5, with D possibly matching TRBD1 (6 bases). The CDR3 covers 15 residues. The V gene lost 3 bases and the J gene lost 2 bases, with 14 bases spanning the gap. Looked up from germline, CDR1 is GTSNPN and CDR2 is SVGIG (reference sequence).

The chain employs TRBV9 and TRBJ2-6; D not resolved. Trimming left V 0 bases short and J 0 bases short, with 4 bases between. The CDR3 sequence is 15 residues long. Germline assignment: CDR1 SGDLS and CDR2 YYNGEE. DNA of the CDR3: TGTGCCAGCAGCGTAGATAGCTCTGGGGCCAACGTCCTGACTTTC. It is translated as CASSVDSSGANVLTF.

This sequence joins TRBV5-1 and TRBJ2-1; 8 bases fit TRBD1. The V and J ends lost 0 bases and 7 bases, in that order; junction bases with no gene match: 6. This CDR3 is 15 amino acids long. The germline CDR1 and CDR2 sequences are SGHRS and YFSETQ. The CDR3 DNA sequence: TGCGCCAGCAGCTTGGCGGGGACAGGCGGGAATGAGCAGTTCTTC. This encodes CASSLAGTGGNEQFF.